This record looks at one T cell receptor (beta chain) sequence and its context. Other DNA sequences of this sample code for an identical CDR3. Profiling relied on immunoSEQ multiplex PCR, and the TCRdb table lists in-frame clones only, not all of them. This table has some 14,000 clones, 70% to 80% appearing once. The data belong to a study of early stage breast cancer tumors. The receptor's source is a person between 50 and 60 years old with breast cancer. Sequencing used normal breast tissue next to the tumor.

The CDR3 sequence: CASSQNYEQYF. For the CDR3, the DNA is TGTGCCAGCAGCCAAAACTACGAGCAGTACTTC. This chain uses TRBV14 with TRBJ2-7; D unresolved. V dropped 2 bases and J dropped 3 bases, with 2 bases sitting between them. The CDR3 covers 11 residues. Germline CDR1 SGHDN, CDR2 FVKESK.